This TCR beta chain was identified during a study of blood T cell repertoires in COVID-19. The CDR3 is made up of 15 amino acids. J lost 6 bases, V lost 6 bases, and 9 bases had no gene match. Per germline, CDR1 LNHDA and CDR2 SQIVND (reference sequence). Libraries were prepared by immunoSEQ multiplex PCR; TCRdb keeps only in-frame clonotypes and omits some of them. The repertoire holds about 64,000 clones, with around 73% as singletons. The genes are TRBV19 and TRBJ1-1; 11 nucleotides line up with TRBD1. The origin of this receptor is a man older than 75 with acute or convalescent COVID-19. The sample comprised peripheral blood. The CDR3 coding sequence is TGTGCCAGTAGACCGGACAGGGGGCGGGTTTCTGAAGCTTTCTTT. It encodes CASRPDRGRVSEAFF.